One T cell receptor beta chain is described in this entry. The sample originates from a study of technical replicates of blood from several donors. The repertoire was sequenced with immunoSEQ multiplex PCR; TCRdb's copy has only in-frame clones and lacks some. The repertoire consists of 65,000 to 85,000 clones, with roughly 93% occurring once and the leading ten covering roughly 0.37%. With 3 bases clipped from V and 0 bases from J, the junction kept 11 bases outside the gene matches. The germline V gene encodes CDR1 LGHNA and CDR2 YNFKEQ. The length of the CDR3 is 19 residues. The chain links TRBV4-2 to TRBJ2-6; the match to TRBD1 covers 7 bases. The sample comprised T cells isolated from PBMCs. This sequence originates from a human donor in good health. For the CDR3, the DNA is TGTGCCAGCAGCCAGAGCCCCGGGACAGTCGGCTCTGGGGCCAACGTCCTGACTTTC. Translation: CASSQSPGTVGSGANVLTF.